The clone carrying this T cell receptor beta chain came up a few times. Its antigen is not identified. Trimming left V 2 bases short and J 7 bases short, with 14 bases between. Germline V gene lookup returns CDR1 SEHNR and CDR2 FQNEAQ (reference sequence). The CDR3 loop spans 15 amino acids. Each ophthalmopathy patient scored at least 3 on the Clinical Activity Score and at least 4 on NOSPECS grade, with duration under 3 months. This sample holds PBMCs from around 9.9 ml fresh peripheral blood. The sample belongs to a study of T cells in Graves' hyperthyroidism and ophthalmopathy. Overall study results and limits: Researchers found most expanded thyroid clonotypes above 0.001 in blood as well.

Researchers took RNA transcripts and amplified the TCR beta CDR3 regions from them. HTBI primers were used for first-round RT-PCR of the TCR CDR3. TCRdb ran MiXCR on the multiplex PCR reads and lists one entry per CDR3 protein. This sample has around 360,000 distinct CDR3 sequences, with nearly 15% found just once. The gene calls are TRBV7-9 and TRBJ1-4; tentatively, D is TRBD1 (6 bases). This clonotype originated in a woman in her sixties with Graves' ophthalmopathy. What was sequenced was blood. The CDR3 region is CASSLMSGAGEKLFF. DNA for the CDR3: TGTGCCAGCAGCTTAATGTCGGGGGCGGGTGAAAAACTGTTTTTT.